The 16 T cell receptor beta chains given below trace back to one sample, sequenced in a study of cytomegalovirus exposure and HLA in healthy donors. Researchers ran the PCR with 60 Vbeta and 13 Jbeta primers. Some clones are missing from TCRdb's copy, which holds only in-frame ones; the method was immunoSEQ multiplex PCR. The sample lists about 120,000 clones, about 75% seen once, with roughly 31% in the top ten. The sequenced sample consisted of PBMCs. The receptor set was obtained from a man aged 60 to 75 in good health and CMV-seropositive.

The chain carries TRBV7-2 and TRBJ2-7, with 9 bases aligning to TRBD1. Germline CDR1 SGHTA, CDR2 FQGNSA. The V gene end was trimmed by 1 base and the J gene end by 2 bases; junction bases not matched to a gene: 3. The CDR3 totals 15 residues. CDR3 region: CASSLGTGVPYEQYF. The DNA of the CDR3 is TGTGCCAGCAGCTTAGGGACAGGGGTTCCCTACGAGCAGTACTTC. Full variable domain (missing parts from reference TRBV7-2 and TRBJ2-7): GAGVSQSPSNKVTEKGKDVELRCDPISGHTALYWYRQSLGQGLEFLIYFQGNSAPDKSGLPSDRFSAERTGGSVSTLTIQRTQQEDSAVYLCASSLGTGVPYEQYFGPGTRLTVT.

The chain uses TRBV18 and TRBJ2-2, with TRBD1 matching 8 bases. The V and J ends lost 3 bases and 1 base, in that order; junction bases with no gene match: 4. In germline, CDR1 is KGHSH, CDR2 LQKENI. The CDR3 extends over 16 amino acids. The CDR3 DNA reads as TGTGCCAGCTCACCCGCCGGGACAGGGAACACCGGGGAGCTGTTTTTT. Its protein is CASSPAGTGNTGELFF.

The chain employs TRBV5-1 and TRBJ2-7; TRBD1 might be the D (5 bases). CDR1 is SGHRS, CDR2 YFSETQ, per germline. V dropped 0 bases and J dropped 6 bases, with 19 bases sitting between them. The CDR3 consists of 16 residues. The CDR3 sequence is CASSLAVSGRATEQYF. The CDR3 bases are TGCGCCAGCAGCTTGGCAGTATCGGGCAGGGCTACCGAGCAGTACTTC.

The chain uses TRBV13 and TRBJ2-7; weak D call: TRBD2 (6 bases). Trimming shortened V by 0 bases and J by 2 bases, and 11 bases separated the two germline ends. Germline assignment: CDR1 PRHDT and CDR2 FYEKMQ (reference sequence). The CDR3 runs 15 residues. In DNA, the CDR3 is TGTGCCAGCAGCTTAGGCGGAGGGAAGACCTACGAGCAGTACTTC. Translation: CASSLGGGKTYEQYF.

The chain uses TRBV7-3 and TRBJ1-3, with D unclear. The length of the CDR3 is 17 residues. Per the germline V gene, CDR1 is SGHTA and CDR2 is FQGTGA. Trimming removed 2 bases from V and 0 bases from J, with 14 bases in between. CDR3 region: CASSLLGAASSGNTIYF. CDR3 nucleotides: TGTGCCAGCAGCTTACTAGGTGCCGCGAGCTCTGGAAACACCATATATTTT.

The chain couples TRBV14 to TRBJ2-7, with unresolved D. CDR3 size: 17 residues. V was cut by 4 bases and J by 0 bases, with 19 bases left in between. Germline CDR1 SGHDN, CDR2 FVKESK. CDR3 coding DNA: TGTGCCAGCAGCCGACGCGCTCGGGTCCAAGTCTCCTACGAGCAGTACTTC. It encodes CASSRRARVQVSYEQYF. The full variable domain, with the rest looked up from reference TRBV14 and TRBJ2-7, is EAGVTQFPSHSVIEKGQTVTLRCDPISGHDNLYWYRRVMGKEIKFLLHFVKESKQDESGMPNNRFLAERTGGTYSTLKVQPAELEDSGVYFCASSRRARVQVSYEQYFGPGTRLTVT.

This clone was counted a few times. J is TRBJ2-5 and V is TRBV7-2; 7 bases are a match to TRBD1. J gave up 5 bases and V 6 bases, and 9 bases lay outside the gene matches. Germline lookup yields CDR1 SGHTA and CDR2 FQGNSA. This CDR3 comprises 14 residues. As DNA, the CDR3 is TGTGCCAGCAGTTTGAGACAGGGTTCGGAGACCCAGTACTTC. This sequence encodes CASSLRQGSETQYF.

The CDR3 region is CASSSGQPNQPQHF. The CDR3 coding sequence is TGTGCCAGCAGCTCGGGACAGCCAAATCAGCCCCAGCATTTT. This chain connects TRBV7-9 to TRBJ1-5; 7 positions match TRBD1. This CDR3 has 14 amino acids. The trim removed 4 bases at V and 4 bases at J, leaving 4 bases unmatched. The germline gives CDR1 SEHNR, CDR2 FQNEAQ (reference sequence).

The chain is built from TRBV30 and TRBJ2-1; 9 bases line up with TRBD2. The V segment lost 7 bases and the J segment 5 bases; nucleotides outside the gene matches: 6. The CDR3 has 13 residues. Per germline, CDR1 GTSNPN and CDR2 SVGIG (reference sequence). CDR3 residues: CASFSSGNNEQFF. As DNA, the CDR3 is TGTGCCTCATTTTCTAGCGGGAACAATGAGCAGTTCTTC.

This chain joins TRBV5-1 and TRBJ1-2, with no clear D. This CDR3 spans 12 amino acids. V shed 2 bases and J shed 2 bases, with 4 bases lying between them. Germline CDR1 SGHRS, CDR2 YFSETQ. CDR3 DNA: TGCGCCAGCAGCTTTGAGAACTATGGCTACACCTTC. This codes for CASSFENYGYTF. The full variable domain, rest sourced from reference TRBV5-1 and TRBJ1-2, is KAGVTQTPRYLIKTRGQQVTLSCSPISGHRSVSWYQQTPGQGLQFLFEYFSETQRNKGNFPGRFSGRQFSNSRSEMNVSTLELGDSALYLCASSFENYGYTFGSGTRLTVV.

The rearrangement joins TRBV30 to TRBJ2-7; 8 positions match TRBD2. Losses at the gene ends were 1 base for V and 0 bases for J; bases not matched to a gene: 5. Germline loops: CDR1 GTSNPN, CDR2 SVGIG (reference sequence). CDR3 length equals 15 residues. For the CDR3, the DNA is TGTGCCTGGAGTGGACGGGGGGGGGTCTCCTACGAGCAGTACTTC. Encoded protein: CAWSGRGGVSYEQYF.

The chain links TRBV5-8 to TRBJ2-3, with 8 nucleotides matching TRBD2. The J segment lost 4 bases and the V segment lost 6 bases, leaving 10 bases of the junction unmatched. The V gene's germline CDR1 is SGHTS and CDR2 YDEGEE. The CDR3 has 15 residues. The DNA of the CDR3 is TGTGCCAGCACACCCACTAGGGGACTAGCAGATACGCAGTATTTT. This gives the protein CASTPTRGLADTQYF.

This chain uses TRBV10-3 with TRBJ2-3; 7 nucleotides agree with TRBD2. V gave up 5 bases and J gave up 3 bases; unmatched junction bases: 5. Germline CDR1 is ENHRY and CDR2 is SYGVKD. This CDR3 comprises 14 residues. The chain's CDR3 is CAISSTGGTDTQYF. The CDR3 DNA sequence: TGTGCCATCAGTAGTACGGGGGGAACAGATACGCAGTATTTT.

The V gene is TRBV9, the J gene TRBJ2-7; TRBD2 matches 11 bases. The germline gives CDR1 SGDLS, CDR2 YYNGEE. Trimming cost V 3 bases and J 4 bases; bases outside gene matches: 6. The CDR3 runs 15 residues. The DNA of the CDR3 is TGTGCCAGCAGCGAACTAGCGGGAGAAACTTACGAGCAGTACTTC. It translates to CASSELAGETYEQYF.

This clone was detected a few times. The gene calls are TRBV19 and TRBJ2-7, with 11 nucleotides matching TRBD1. Trimming cost V 3 bases and J 3 bases; bases outside gene matches: 4. Germline V gene lookup returns CDR1 LNHDA and CDR2 SQIVND (reference sequence). The CDR3 spans 15 residues. As DNA, the CDR3 is TGTGCCAGTAGTATCCGGACAGGGGGCGACTACGAGCAGTACTTC. It codes for CASSIRTGGDYEQYF.

In DNA, the CDR3 is TGTGCCAGCAGCTCCGGACTAGCGGGGGGCCAAGAGACCCAGTACTTC. Translating gives CASSSGLAGGQETQYF. The chain is built from TRBV6-6 and TRBJ2-5; 14 bases map to TRBD2. The CDR3 covers 16 residues. J gave up 1 base and V 6 bases, and 4 bases lay outside the gene matches. Germline V gene data show CDR1 as MNHNY and CDR2 as SVGAGI (reference sequence).